This TCR beta chain emerged from a study of technical replicates of blood from a handful of donors (dated by TCRdb to 2016 to 2017). On this clone itself: Its target antigen remains unknown. No base-level quality is on record; no much larger clone is a single base apart.

Library construction relied on the immunoSEQ multiplex PCR assay. TCRdb's version of the immuneACCESS table is confined to in-frame rearrangements and falls short of the full clone set. An unresolved V gene accounts for under half of the shortfall where checked; the remainder is of unknown origin. This sample is represented by 82,000 or so clones; 96% of them were singletons. The top ten hold 0.3% to 0.4% of the sample. The CDR3 runs 14 amino acids, cysteine and phenylalanine included. Here the CDR3 DNA is all that survives: 42 bases in frame from base 1. V drops 6 bases and J drops 0 bases, leaving 9 bases in between. The germline V gene supplies CDR1 MDHEN and CDR2 SYDVKM.

Sequenced input: T cells isolated from PBMCs. The chain is made from TRBV28 and TRBJ1-5; too little of a D gene remains to name it. This TCR derives from a human donor in good health. At the DNA level, the sequence is TGTGCCAGCAGGGCAGTCGATAGCAATCAGCCCCAGCATTTT. Its translation reads: CASRAVDSNQPQHF.